Included here is one TCR beta chain sequence, with context. Its antigen remains unknown. The data originate from a study of cytomegalovirus exposure and HLA in healthy donors. PCR was performed using 60 Vbeta and 13 Jbeta primers. Here immunoSEQ multiplex PCR was the method, and the copy in TCRdb shows in-frame clones only, minus some. In the table there are 150,000 or so clones, around 84% of which are singletons. Regarding the study as a whole: The only immune exposure information that was available was CMV serostatus.

Germline-derived CDR1 and CDR2 are MNHEY and SVGAGI. This CDR3 is 15 amino acids long. V was pared by 4 bases and J by 1 base, with 13 bases between. The source is a man aged 50 or older in good health and CMV-seronegative. The material sequenced was PBMCs. The rearrangement links TRBV6-5 to TRBJ1-1; weak D call: TRBD1 (5 bases). The CDR3 region is CASSSAGTGNTEAFF. CDR3 coding DNA: TGTGCCAGCAGTTCCGCCGGGACTGGGAACACTGAAGCTTTCTTT.